One and the same sample provided the 32 T cell receptor beta chains below, sequenced in a study of lymphopenia after photon versus proton radiotherapy. TCRdb's table, derived via immunoSEQ multiplex PCR, lists solely in-frame clones and lacks some. The table lists about 22,000 clones, about nine tenths of them singletons. The source material was peripheral blood, sampled from a patient treated with proton-based radiotherapy. The receptors shown here come from a woman between 65 and 79 years old with pancreatic cancer. Some clones in this sample may be carry-over from other donors' samples.

The chain joins TRBV28 to TRBJ2-5; 9 bases align to TRBD1. V gave up 6 bases and J gave up 5 bases; unmatched junction bases: 16. CDR1 MDHEN and CDR2 SYDVKM come from the germline V gene. This CDR3 has 17 amino acids. The CDR3 loop reads CASSYIPGQGLGETQYF. The CDR3 DNA reads as TGTGCCAGCAGCTACATACCGGGACAGGGCCTTGGGGAGACCCAGTACTTC. The full variable domain, in which reference TRBV28 and TRBJ2-5 provide the parts outside the CDR3, is DVKVTQSSRYLVKRTGEKVFLECVQDMDHENMFWYRQDPGLGLRLIYFSYDVKMKEKGDIPEGYSVSREKKERFSLILESASTNQTSMYLCASSYIPGQGLGETQYFGPGTRLLVL.

This clone was seen a single time. The chain carries TRBV28 and TRBJ2-7; possibly TRBD1 for D (6 bases). From germline, CDR1 is MDHEN and CDR2 SYDVKM. Trimming left V 10 bases short and J 5 bases short, with 15 bases between. This CDR3 has 12 amino acids. CDR3 DNA: TGTGCCACCGAGTACCAGGGGCACGAGCAGTACTTC. Translating it yields CATEYQGHEQYF.

This clone came up a few times. This chain links TRBV2 with TRBJ1-5; 7 positions match TRBD1. Trimming took 9 bases from V and 3 from J; bases not matched to a gene: 5. This CDR3 contains 13 residues. CDR1 is SNHLY and CDR2 is FYNNEI in the germline V gene. The CDR3 sequence: CASRQGLNQPQHF. Here the CDR3 DNA reads TGTGCCAGTCGACAGGGCCTCAATCAGCCCCAGCATTTT. Based on the CDR3 plus reference TRBV2 and TRBJ1-5, the full variable domain is EPEVTQTPSHQVTQMGQEVILRCVPISNHLYFYWYRQILGQKVEFLVSFYNNEISEKSEIFDDQFSVERPDGSNFTLKIRSTKLEDSAMYFCASRQGLNQPQHFGDGTRLSIL.

The V and J genes are TRBV5-6 and TRBJ1-3; D is perhaps TRBD1 (5 bases). Trimming pared 0 bases from V and 3 bases from J, leaving 10 bases between. The CDR3 consists of 15 residues. Germline CDR1 reads SGHDT; CDR2 reads YYEEEE. CDR3 loop: CASSLAGPLGNTIYF. The CDR3, as DNA: TGTGCCAGCAGCTTGGCGGGACCGCTTGGAAACACCATATATTTT.

This rearrangement joins TRBV5-1 to TRBJ1-3, with D hard to call. This CDR3 region has 14 residues. V shed 4 bases and J shed 0 bases, with 8 bases lying between them. Per the germline V gene, CDR1 is SGHRS and CDR2 is YFSETQ. The chain's CDR3 is CASSVTSSGNTIYF. DNA of the CDR3: TGCGCCAGCAGCGTTACGAGCTCTGGAAACACCATATATTTT. The full variable domain, completed using reference TRBV5-1 and TRBJ1-3, is KAGVTQTPRYLIKTRGQQVTLSCSPISGHRSVSWYQQTPGQGLQFLFEYFSETQRNKGNFPGRFSGRQFSNSRSEMNVSTLELGDSALYLCASSVTSSGNTIYFGEGSWLTVV.

The rearrangement uses TRBV19 and TRBJ2-4, with 9 bases identical to TRBD2. Germline V gives CDR1 LNHDA, CDR2 SQIVND (reference sequence). After removal of 5 bases from V and 7 bases from J, the junction contained 3 bases not matched to a gene. The CDR3 consists of 13 residues. In nucleotides, the CDR3 is TGTGCCAGTAGTTCTAGCGGGATGAACATTCAGTACTTC. Its translation: CASSSSGMNIQYF.

This rearrangement joins TRBV28 to TRBJ1-4, with D perhaps matching TRBD1 (5 bases). Trimming left V 6 bases short and J 6 bases short, with 14 bases between. The germline CDR1 and CDR2 sequences are MDHEN and SYDVKM. The CDR3 has 14 amino acids. The CDR3 loop reads CASRRQLGDEKLFF. The CDR3 DNA sequence: TGTGCCAGCAGAAGACAGCTGGGGGATGAAAAACTGTTTTTT.

This chain connects TRBV30 to TRBJ2-5; 9 positions match TRBD2. The germline CDR1 and CDR2 sequences are GTSNPN and SVGIG (reference sequence). The CDR3 is 15 residues long. The V and J ends lost 3 bases and 3 bases, in that order; junction bases with no gene match: 8. DNA of the CDR3: TGTGCCTGGAGCCCTGGACTAGCGAAAGAAGAGACCCAGTACTTC. It translates to CAWSPGLAKEETQYF.

The rearrangement uses TRBV5-1 and TRBJ2-7; 9 bases map to TRBD1. The CDR3 extends over 18 amino acids. The trim removed 1 base at V and 5 bases at J, leaving 16 bases unmatched. CDR1 and CDR2 (germline): SGHRS, YFSETQ. The CDR3: CASSLTLSTGTGINEQYF. DNA of the CDR3: TGCGCCAGCAGCTTGACCCTATCAACCGGGACAGGGATCAACGAGCAGTACTTC.

The V gene is TRBV10-3, the J gene TRBJ2-7, with a weak D call TRBD1 (5 bases). Germline loops: CDR1 ENHRY, CDR2 SYGVKD. V lost 0 bases, J lost 5 bases, and 14 bases lay in between. The CDR3 loop spans 15 amino acids. CDR3 amino acids: CAISESIGVRDEQYF. Here the CDR3 DNA reads TGTGCCATCAGTGAGTCGATAGGGGTTCGCGACGAGCAGTACTTC.

This chain links TRBV6-1 with TRBJ1-3; D may be TRBD1 (5 bases). The CDR3 totals 15 residues. Trimming cost V 7 bases and J 0 bases, with 13 bases left between them. Germline CDR1 is MNHNS and CDR2 is SASEGT. The CDR3: CASTKGVPSGNTIYF. CDR3 nucleotide sequence: TGTGCCAGCACTAAAGGGGTCCCCTCTGGAAACACCATATATTTT.

J is TRBJ2-5 and V is TRBV5-1, with D possibly TRBD1 on 6 matching bases. The CDR3 extends over 14 amino acids. Trimming stripped 1 base from V and 4 bases from J, with 11 bases between. The germline gives CDR1 SGHRS, CDR2 YFSETQ. The CDR3 loop is CASSLSGRGETQYF. The CDR3 DNA reads as TGCGCCAGCAGCTTGTCCGGCAGGGGAGAGACCCAGTACTTC. Variable domain in full (rest from reference TRBV5-1 and TRBJ2-5): KAGVTQTPRYLIKTRGQQVTLSCSPISGHRSVSWYQQTPGQGLQFLFEYFSETQRNKGNFPGRFSGRQFSNSRSEMNVSTLELGDSALYLCASSLSGRGETQYFGPGTRLLVL.

The genes are TRBV4-3 and TRBJ1-5; D is unresolved. The CDR3 is 13 amino acids. The germline gives CDR1 LGHNA, CDR2 YSLEER. V was shortened by 1 base and J by 4 bases, with 5 bases between the two germline ends. The CDR3 sequence: CASSQGVNQPQHF. CDR3 in DNA: TGCGCCAGCAGCCAAGGGGTAAATCAGCCCCAGCATTTT.

The V gene is TRBV19, the J gene TRBJ2-1; D gene uncertain. The germline V gene has CDR1 LNHDA and CDR2 SQIVND (reference sequence). Trimming cost V 1 base and J 5 bases, with 6 bases left between them. The CDR3 length is 13 residues. In nucleotides, the CDR3 is TGTGCCAGTAGTATAGGAACTAACAATGAGCAGTTCTTC. Amino acid sequence: CASSIGTNNEQFF.

CDR3 in amino acids: CASSPRQGTTEAFF. In nucleotides, the CDR3 is TGTGCCAGCAGCCCGCGACAGGGAACTACTGAAGCTTTCTTT. The chain links TRBV7-9 to TRBJ1-1; TRBD1 aligns across 7 bases. V dropped 5 bases and J dropped 5; count of bases not matched to a gene: 8. This CDR3 has 14 residues. Germline CDR1 reads SEHNR; CDR2 reads FQNEAQ (reference sequence).

The rearrangement uses TRBV19 and TRBJ2-3, with D maybe TRBD2 (5 bases). The CDR3 is 16 amino acids. The V gene lost 6 bases and the J gene lost 1 base, with 17 bases spanning the gap. Germline V gives CDR1 LNHDA, CDR2 SQIVND (reference sequence). This chain's CDR3 is CASRSLGGLGTDTQYF. CDR3 in DNA: TGTGCCAGTAGGAGCTTGGGTGGACTGGGCACAGATACGCAGTATTTT.

V gene TRBV6-1 combines with J gene TRBJ2-6, with D unresolved. V lost 4 bases and J 0 bases, leaving 4 bases between the germline ends. Germline V gives CDR1 MNHNS, CDR2 SASEGT. The CDR3 consists of 14 residues. CDR3 nucleotide sequence: TGTGCCAGCAGTGTCGACTCTGGGGCCAACGTCCTGACTTTC. This translates into CASSVDSGANVLTF.

This clone has just one count. The genes are TRBV10-3 and TRBJ2-5; 11 positions agree with TRBD2. The CDR3 contains 17 residues. The V segment lost 4 bases and the J segment 1 base; nucleotides outside the gene matches: 8. The germline CDR1 and CDR2 sequences are ENHRY and SYGVKD. In nucleotides, the CDR3 is TGTGCCATCAGTGGAGGGGGGACTAGCGGAATCCAAGAGACCCAGTACTTC. This gives the protein CAISGGGTSGIQETQYF.

The chain is built from TRBV10-3 and TRBJ2-7, with TRBD1 matching over 9 bases. The CDR3 spans 15 residues. The V gene end was trimmed by 6 bases and the J gene end by 0 bases; junction bases not matched to a gene: 6. In germline, CDR1 is ENHRY, CDR2 SYGVKD. The CDR3 region is CAISNGTGSSYEQYF. For the CDR3, the DNA is TGTGCCATCAGCAACGGGACAGGGAGCTCCTACGAGCAGTACTTC.

V gene TRBV19 combines with J gene TRBJ1-2; D is undetermined. The CDR3 extends over 16 amino acids. The V end lost 4 bases, the J end lost 4 bases, and 19 bases lay between the germline ends. Germline-derived CDR1 and CDR2 are LNHDA and SQIVND (reference sequence). The CDR3 loop is CASSSEVGILGYGYTF. In DNA form, the CDR3 reads TGTGCCAGTAGTAGTGAAGTGGGGATATTGGGCTATGGCTACACCTTC.

This chain uses TRBV5-1 with TRBJ2-1; 7 positions agree with TRBD2. Germline assignment: CDR1 SGHRS and CDR2 YFSETQ. This CDR3 region has 17 residues. With V trimmed by 0 bases and J by 3 bases, 9 bases remained unmatched. The CDR3 protein is CASSLGVSLAVYNEQFF. CDR3 DNA: TGCGCCAGCAGCTTGGGCGTTAGTCTAGCGGTCTACAATGAGCAGTTCTTC.

The chain carries TRBV27 and TRBJ1-1; 7 bases are a match to TRBD1. The germline V gene has CDR1 MNHEY and CDR2 SMNVEV (reference sequence). V trimming: 6 bases; J trimming: 1 base; junction bases outside the gene matches: 5. The CDR3 sequence is 14 residues long. The CDR3 region is CASSARDRNTEAFF. The CDR3 DNA follows: TGTGCCAGCAGCGCGAGGGACAGGAACACTGAAGCTTTCTTT.

The CDR3 nucleotides are TGTGCCAGCAGCTTAGGTGACAGGGCAAATTCACCCCTCCACTTT. It codes for CASSLGDRANSPLHF. V is TRBV13 and J is TRBJ1-6; TRBD1 agrees at 7 bases. The CDR3 runs to 15 residues. Germline CDR1 reads PRHDT; CDR2 reads FYEKMQ (reference sequence). J lost 7 bases, V lost 0 bases, and 3 bases had no gene match.

V gene TRBV18 combines with J gene TRBJ1-6, with D hard to call. Trimming stripped 2 bases from V and 7 bases from J, with 6 bases between. The CDR3 is made up of 13 amino acids. The germline gives CDR1 KGHSH, CDR2 LQKENI. CDR3 residues: CASSPTGNSPLHF. The CDR3 DNA follows: TGTGCCAGCTCACCAACGGGGAATTCACCCCTCCACTTT.

The chain recombines TRBV5-1 with TRBJ1-1; D uncertain. The CDR3 has 13 residues. Germline lookup yields CDR1 SGHRS and CDR2 YFSETQ. V gave up 0 bases and J gave up 7 bases, with 10 bases separating them. The chain's CDR3 is CASSLGVSGEAFF. The CDR3 DNA reads as TGCGCCAGCAGCTTGGGTGTGAGCGGTGAAGCTTTCTTT.

V and J are TRBV7-2 and TRBJ1-1; TRBD1 is a possible D gene (6 bases). This CDR3 is built from 13 residues. Trimming stripped 3 bases from V and 4 bases from J, with 9 bases between. Germline assignment: CDR1 SGHTA and CDR2 FQGNSA. This chain's CDR3 is CASSFSGVTEAFF. In DNA, the CDR3 is TGTGCCAGCAGCTTCTCAGGGGTCACTGAAGCTTTCTTT.

V gene TRBV19 combines with J gene TRBJ2-3; D unresolved. With 1 base removed from V and 8 bases from J, the gap between germline ends came to 22 bases. Germline-derived CDR1 and CDR2 are LNHDA and SQIVND (reference sequence). The length of the CDR3 is 17 residues. The CDR3 DNA reads as TGTGCCAGTAGTATAGGTTACGGCCGAGGCGGCATGGTTACGCAGTATTTT. It encodes CASSIGYGRGGMVTQYF. The full variable domain, in which reference TRBV19 and TRBJ2-3 provide the parts outside the CDR3, is DGGITQSPKYLFRKEGQNVTLSCEQNLNHDAMYWYRQDPGQGLRLIYYSQIVNDFQKGDIAEGYSVSREKKESFPLTVTSAQKNPTAFYLCASSIGYGRGGMVTQYFGPGTRLTVL.

The rearrangement uses TRBV7-2 and TRBJ1-2, with D hard to call. V was trimmed by 1 base and J by 4 bases, leaving 4 bases between them. Germline V gene data show CDR1 as SGHTA and CDR2 as FQGNSA. The CDR3 has 12 amino acids. This chain's CDR3 is CASSLGLYGYTF. CDR3 bases: TGTGCCAGCAGCTTAGGACTCTATGGCTACACCTTC.

This sequence joins TRBV4-2 and TRBJ2-7, with 12 bases matching TRBD2. The germline V gene has CDR1 LGHNA and CDR2 YNFKEQ. The junction had 6 bases not matched to a gene; V was cut back by 2 bases and J by 1 base. The CDR3 consists of 17 residues. CDR3 amino acids: CASSQHLLAGGSYEQYF. The CDR3 coding sequence is TGTGCCAGCAGCCAACACCTCCTAGCGGGAGGGTCCTACGAGCAGTACTTC.

The chain recombines TRBV6-6 with TRBJ2-1; tentative D call: TRBD2 (6 bases). Germline V gene data show CDR1 as MNHNY and CDR2 as SVGAGI (reference sequence). The CDR3 contains 13 residues. V gave up 11 bases and J gave up 4 bases, with 15 bases separating them. The CDR3 here is CAGGGGAYNEQFF. Here the CDR3 DNA reads TGTGCCGGAGGAGGAGGGGCGTACAATGAGCAGTTCTTC.

This chain uses TRBV28 with TRBJ1-1, with D uncertain. Germline lookup yields CDR1 MDHEN and CDR2 SYDVKM. Trimming took off 3 bases at V and 0 bases at J, with 17 bases between the two ends. The CDR3 totals 17 residues. The DNA for the CDR3 is TGTGCCAGCAGTTTGTTTCGGGTTGGAGCTGTGAACACTGAAGCTTTCTTT. It codes for CASSLFRVGAVNTEAFF.

The chain links TRBV2 to TRBJ2-5; D is uncertain. V was shortened by 4 bases and J by 5 bases, with 2 bases between the two germline ends. Germline V lookup: CDR1 SNHLY, CDR2 FYNNEI. The CDR3 has 10 residues. In nucleotides, the CDR3 is TGTGCCAGCAGTGGTGAGACCCAGTACTTC. Translation: CASSGETQYF.